This T cell receptor (beta chain) derives from a study of blood T cells in healthy people across ages. For the second PCR, which ran for about 6 to 12 cycles, a sample-barcoded 5' primer and a J-beta primer mix were used. TCRdb called the 5' RACE reads again in MiXCR, with one record for every CDR3 protein. Among about 1.8 million distinct CDR3 sequences, about 50% were seen once, and the ten largest hold approximately 2.1%. For this clonotype: Its cognate antigen is unknown.

Total RNA was extracted at no less than 5 micrograms per sample. Overall study findings and caveats: There were more naive CD4+ cells and higher diversity in long-lived donors than in aged donors. Researchers report that TCR beta diversity correlated strongly with naive T cell percentage. The fall in TCR beta diversity per million T cells was roughly linear with age.

The receptor was derived from a woman aged 35 to 49 in good health. The sample comprised blood.

The CDR3 region is CASSPNAAGEQFF. Written as DNA, the CDR3 is TGTGCCAGCAGCCCCAACGCCGCGGGTGAGCAGTTCTTC. The genes are TRBV7-6 and TRBJ2-1, with D maybe TRBD2 (5 bases). CDR3 length equals 13 residues. V shed 5 bases and J shed 9 bases, with 14 bases lying between them. Per the germline V gene, CDR1 is SGHVS and CDR2 is FNYEAQ.